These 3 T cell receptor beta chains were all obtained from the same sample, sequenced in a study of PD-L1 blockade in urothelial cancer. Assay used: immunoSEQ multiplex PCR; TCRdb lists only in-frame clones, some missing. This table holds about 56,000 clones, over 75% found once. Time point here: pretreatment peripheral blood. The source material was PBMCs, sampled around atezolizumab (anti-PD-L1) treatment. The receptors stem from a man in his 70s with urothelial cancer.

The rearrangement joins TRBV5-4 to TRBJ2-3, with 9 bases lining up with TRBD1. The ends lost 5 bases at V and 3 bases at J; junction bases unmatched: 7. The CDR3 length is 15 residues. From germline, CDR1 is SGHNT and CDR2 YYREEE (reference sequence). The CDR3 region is CASSTGTGHTDTQYF. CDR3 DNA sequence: TGTGCCAGCAGTACCGGGACAGGGCATACAGATACGCAGTATTTT.

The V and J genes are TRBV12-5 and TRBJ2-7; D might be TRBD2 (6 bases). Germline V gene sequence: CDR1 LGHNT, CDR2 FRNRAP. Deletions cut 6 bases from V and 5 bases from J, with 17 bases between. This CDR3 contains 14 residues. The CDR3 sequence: CASGFGASADEQYF. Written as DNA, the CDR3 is TGTGCTAGTGGCTTCGGGGCTAGCGCTGACGAGCAGTACTTC.

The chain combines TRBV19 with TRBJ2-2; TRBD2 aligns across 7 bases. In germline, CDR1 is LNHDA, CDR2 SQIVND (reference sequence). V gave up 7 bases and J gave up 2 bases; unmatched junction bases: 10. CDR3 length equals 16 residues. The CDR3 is CASKVAAGSNTGELFF. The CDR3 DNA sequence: TGTGCCAGTAAGGTCGCAGCGGGGAGCAACACCGGGGAGCTGTTTTTT.